This is a list of T cell receptor beta chains from one sample in a study of graft-versus-host responses after intestinal transplantation. Profiled with immunoSEQ multiplex PCR; TCRdb holds only in-frame clones, not every one. This table has roughly 110,000 clones, 85% to 95% appearing once. These receptors are not linked to any known antigen. This sample comprised unstimulated CD8+ T cells sorted from spleen or lymph node cells, obtained before transplant. The source is a human donor who was the organ donor for an intestinal transplant. CDR3s include the opening cysteine and the closing phenylalanine or tryptophan. D genes are given only for firm matches. Size is stated for part of the rows, as once, few or many counts, or as a class when the clone is expanded.

j_gene,d_gene,abundance,v_gene,CDR3nt,CDR3aa
TRBJ2-1,.,.,TRBV6-6,TGTGCCAGCAGCCTCTCTAGCGCCAAATCCAATGAGCAGTTCTTC,CASSLSSAKSNEQFF
TRBJ2-2,.,.,TRBV30,TGTGCCTGGAGTGGGGAGGAACCCCACACCGGGGAGCTGTTTTTT,CAWSGEEPHTGELFF
TRBJ1-3,.,.,TRBV4-1,TGCGCCAGCAGCTGGGACACCGGAAACACCATATATTTT,CASSWDTGNTIYF
TRBJ2-2,.,once,TRBV30,TGTGCCTGGGCACAGGGGAACACCGGGGAGCTGTTTTTT,CAWAQGNTGELFF
TRBJ2-7,TRBD2,once,TRBV27,TGTGCCAGCAGTCCTCTGGGTAGCGGGAATCCCTACGAGCAGTACTTC,CASSPLGSGNPYEQYF
TRBJ2-2,TRBD2,.,TRBV11-3,TGTGCCAGCAGCTTAAATTACCCGGGACTAGAGGGGACCGGGGAGCTGTTTTTT,CASSLNYPGLEGTGELFF
TRBJ2-7,.,.,TRBV4-1,TGCGCCAGCAGCCAACACTACGAGCAGTACTTC,CASSQHYEQYF
TRBJ2-1,.,.,TRBV4-2,TGTGCCAGCAGCCAAGATGGGTTCTCGGGGTACAATGAGCAGTTCTTC,CASSQDGFSGYNEQFF
TRBJ1-1,.,.,TRBV27,TGTGCCAGCAAACCCGTGATAAACACTGAAGCTTTCTTT,CASKPVINTEAFF
TRBJ1-4,.,.,TRBV13,TGTGCCAGCAGCCCAAAAGGATGGACCGGGACAAGTAATGAAAAACTGTTTTTT,CASSPKGWTGTSNEKLFF
TRBJ2-7,TRBD1,.,TRBV28,TGTGCCAGCAGCTACCAACAGGGGTCCTACGAGCAGTACTTC,CASSYQQGSYEQYF
TRBJ2-7,.,.,TRBV13,TGTGCCAGCAGCTTAGGCTATGGATTTGAGAGCTCCTACGAGCAGTACTTC,CASSLGYGFESSYEQYF
TRBJ1-1,.,.,TRBV19,TGTGCCAGTCACGGAATCCCCGCGAACACTGAAGCTTTCTTT,CASHGIPANTEAFF
TRBJ2-1,.,.,TRBV7-9,TGTGCCAGCAGCTTATCGGACCACAATGAGCAGTTCTTC,CASSLSDHNEQFF
TRBJ2-2,.,.,TRBV13,TGTGCCAGCAGCTTAGGTGGGCTAGCTGGGAACACCGGGGAGCTGTTTTTT,CASSLGGLAGNTGELFF
TRBJ1-1,TRBD1,once,TRBV4-1,TGCGCCAGCAGCCAAGCTACAGGGGCTATCAAAGCTTTCTTT,CASSQATGAIKAFF
TRBJ2-7,TRBD1,few,TRBV6-1,TGTGCCAGCAGGAATACCGGGACAGGGACCGAGCAGTACTTC,CASRNTGTGTEQYF
TRBJ1-2,TRBD1,.,TRBV6-6,TGTGCCAGCAGGGGACAGGGGTACTATGGCTACACCTTC,CASRGQGYYGYTF
TRBJ2-3,TRBD1,.,TRBV19,TGTGCCAGTAGTATAACTCTCGAGACAGGGCTTAGCACAGATACGCAGTATTTT,CASSITLETGLSTDTQYF
TRBJ2-7,.,once,TRBV6-6,TGTGCCAGCAGTTACAACCCGGGACCCAACTACGAGCAGTACTTC,CASSYNPGPNYEQYF
TRBJ2-7,.,.,TRBV5-6,TGTGCCAGCAGCTTGTCAGGGGTTAGCTACGAGCAGTACTTC,CASSLSGVSYEQYF
TRBJ2-7,.,few,TRBV6-1,TGTGCCAGCAAGGGTTACGAGCAGTACTTC,CASKGYEQYF
TRBJ2-7,TRBD2,.,TRBV6-5,TGTGCCAGCAGTGGGGGGGTAGGAGCCTACGAGCAGTACTTC,CASSGGVGAYEQYF
TRBJ1-2,.,.,TRBV9,TGTGCCAGCAGCGTAGACCCCTCGTTACCCCTTAACTATGGCTACACCTTC,CASSVDPSLPLNYGYTF
TRBJ1-1,.,.,TRBV27,TGTGCCAGCAGTCCATGGCGTGCGGGGGACACTGAAGCTTTCTTT,CASSPWRAGDTEAFF
TRBJ1-1,TRBD1,.,TRBV9,TGTGCCAGCACAGGGGAGGGGGCGCCAGCTGAAGCTTTCTTT,CASTGEGAPAEAFF
TRBJ1-1,TRBD1,once,TRBV27,TGTGCCAGCAGCCCCCGGGACAGGGACTTTTCGGACACTGAAGCTTTCTTT,CASSPRDRDFSDTEAFF
TRBJ1-1,.,.,TRBV19,TGTGCCAGTAGTATAGATCCGAGGAACACTGAAGCTTTCTTT,CASSIDPRNTEAFF
TRBJ2-7,TRBD2,.,TRBV7-9,TGTGCCAGCAGCTTACTAGCGGCGAGCTCCTACGAGCAGTACTTC,CASSLLAASSYEQYF
TRBJ2-2,TRBD2,.,TRBV11-3,TGTGCCAGCAGCACTCGGGTGGCGGGAGGGCCAGGTGGCGGGGAGCTGTTTTTT,CASSTRVAGGPGGGELFF
TRBJ2-5,TRBD2,.,TRBV27,TGTGCCAGCAGTCCACTAGCGGGAGGGCCGGGGGAGACCCAGTACTTC,CASSPLAGGPGETQYF
TRBJ1-1,.,.,TRBV19,TGTGCCAGTAGTATAGTGAGGGCCTGGGGCACTGAAGCTTTCTTT,CASSIVRAWGTEAFF
TRBJ1-2,TRBD1,.,TRBV27,TGTGCCAGCAGTACGGGACAGCCTACTAACTATGGCTACACCTTC,CASSTGQPTNYGYTF
TRBJ2-7,TRBD1,.,TRBV5-1,TGCGCCAGCAGCTTGGACAGGGGTTCCTACGAGCAGTACTTC,CASSLDRGSYEQYF
TRBJ2-5,.,.,TRBV5-6,TGTGCCAGCAGCTTGGAAAGTGGGAACCTACTCCAAGAGACCCAGTACTTC,CASSLESGNLLQETQYF
TRBJ2-5,TRBD2,.,TRBV4-2,TGTGCCAGCAGCCAAGATCTAGGACTAGCGCCAGAGACCCAGTACTTC,CASSQDLGLAPETQYF
TRBJ2-5,.,.,TRBV7-6,TGTGCCAGCAGATCGAGGGGGGGAATGGCCCAGGGGACCCAGTACTTC,CASRSRGGMAQGTQYF
TRBJ1-2,.,few,TRBV19,TGTGCCAGTAGTTTCACCAGGGGTTATGGCTACACCTTC,CASSFTRGYGYTF
TRBJ1-2,.,.,TRBV6-5,TGTGCCAGCAGTTACTCGAAAAGGAATAACTATGGCTACACCTTC,CASSYSKRNNYGYTF
TRBJ2-1,.,.,TRBV27,TGTGCCAGCAGTTTGGCTGCTTACTCCTACAATGAGCAGTTCTTC,CASSLAAYSYNEQFF
TRBJ2-3,.,.,TRBV15,TGTGCCACCAGCAGAGATCGGTACTTAACAGATACGCAGTATTTT,CATSRDRYLTDTQYF
TRBJ1-2,.,once,TRBV30,TGTGCCTGGGCGGCTTATGGAGCTAACTATGGCTACACCTTC,CAWAAYGANYGYTF
TRBJ2-7,.,.,TRBV9,TGTGCCAGCAGCGTAGGGCCCATCTACGAGCAGTACTTC,CASSVGPIYEQYF
TRBJ2-7,.,.,TRBV4-3,TGCGCCAGCAGCCAAGATAGAGTAGATGCCGTCTTAGAGCAGTACTTC,CASSQDRVDAVLEQYF
TRBJ1-5,TRBD1,.,TRBV23-1,TGCGCCAGCAGTCACGACCCGGGCAGGGGGTATAGCAATCAGCCCCAGCATTTT,CASSHDPGRGYSNQPQHF
TRBJ1-5,.,.,TRBV5-6,TGTGCCAGCAGCTTCTGGGGCGGCAATCAGCCCCAGCATTTT,CASSFWGGNQPQHF
TRBJ2-1,.,few,TRBV7-9,TGTGCCAGCAGCTCCGAAGACAGGGAGCAGTTCTTC,CASSSEDREQFF
TRBJ1-5,.,.,TRBV27,TGTGCCAGCAGTGGTATCGGAGGGAATCAGCCCCAGCATTTT,CASSGIGGNQPQHF
TRBJ2-7,.,.,TRBV2,TGTGCCAGCAGCCGTCCAGGAGTGGGCCTTTGTTTC,CASSRPGVGLCF
TRBJ2-5,.,once,TRBV6-4,TGTGCCAGCAGTGACTCAGGAGGGGCTCCAACGCACTTC,CASSDSGGAPTHF
TRBJ1-3,.,.,TRBV7-9,TGTGCCAGCAGCCACCATTGGAGCTCTGGAAACACCATATATTTT,CASSHHWSSGNTIYF
TRBJ2-1,.,.,TRBV6-6,TGTGCCAGCAGTCTTATGGGACATTTCAATGAGCAGTTCTTC,CASSLMGHFNEQFF
TRBJ1-2,TRBD1,once,TRBV6-6,TGTGCCAGCAGTTACTCGAGGACAGGCCATGGCTACACCTTC,CASSYSRTGHGYTF
TRBJ2-7,.,.,TRBV7-2,TGTGCCAGCAGCTCGATGGACCCAATTGACGAGCAGTACTTC,CASSSMDPIDEQYF
TRBJ1-5,.,.,TRBV2,TGTGCCAGCAGTGAAGCGGGGGTCGGGCAGCCCCAGCATTTT,CASSEAGVGQPQHF
TRBJ2-1,.,.,TRBV9,TGTGCCAGCAGCGGGAGCCGGGAGCAGTTCTTC,CASSGSREQFF
TRBJ2-2,TRBD2,.,TRBV30,TGTGCCTGGAGTGTACTGGCGGGAGGAGCCGGGGAGCTGTTTTTT,CAWSVLAGGAGELFF